The T cell receptor beta chain described here comes from a study of shared clonotypes between healthy human individuals. The CDR3 extends over 15 amino acids. Looked up from germline, CDR1 is MNHEY and CDR2 is SMNVEV (reference sequence). The germline V and J ends were trimmed by 0 bases and 2 bases, with 11 bases remaining between them. Worth noting for this clone: Antigen: not known.

This table comes from immunoSEQ multiplex PCR, and its TCRdb copy is limited to in-frame clones, with some not included. This repertoire shows roughly 2,500,000 clones, over 85% found once; its top ten account for 0.36%. Overall study findings and caveats: Rarefaction revealed incomplete sorted-subset sequencing despite large depth. A reduction in generation probabilities was seen for non-shared clonotypes relative to those shared by all four donors. Enrolling few donors narrowed the genetic and exposure-history diversity that was represented. Clonotype sharing among donors likely depends on sequencing depth.

Sequenced sample: naive CD4+ T cells from PBMCs. The subset: CD45RA+ positively selected. This clonotype originated in a man between 18 and 35 years old in good health. Some clones in this sample may be carry-over from other donors' samples. The J gene is TRBJ2-7, the V gene TRBV27; tentatively, D is TRBD1 (5 bases). The CDR3 nucleotides read TGTGCCAGCAGTTTATCGGGGCAGGTTCCCTACGAGCAGTACTTC. Translating it yields CASSLSGQVPYEQYF.